Below, 23 T cell receptor beta chains from the same sample are listed, as sequenced in a study of blood T cell repertoires in COVID-19. Sequencing used immunoSEQ multiplex PCR; TCRdb keeps in-frame clones, though not all of them. The data contain about 320,000 clones, about nine tenths of them singletons. The sequencing sample was made of PBMCs or T cells enriched from blood (not recorded which). The receptors stem from a man in his sixties who had recovered from COVID-19.

V is TRBV29-1 and J is TRBJ1-2; D perhaps matches TRBD1 (6 bases). Germline lookup yields CDR1 SQVTM and CDR2 ANQGSEA. V lost 6 bases, J lost 7 bases, and 24 bases lay in between. CDR3 length: 15 amino acids. CDR3 coding DNA: TGCAGCGTCGCTAATGACAGGAGAGAACCTATTGGCTACACCTTC. Amino acid sequence: CSVANDRREPIGYTF.

This sequence joins TRBV19 and TRBJ2-1; possibly TRBD2 for D (5 bases). Per germline, CDR1 LNHDA and CDR2 SQIVND (reference sequence). Trimming pared 7 bases from V and 2 bases from J, leaving 21 bases between. The length of the CDR3 is 17 residues. CDR3 bases: TGTGCCAGTACCTCACTGCCTAACGCGGGTCCCTACAATGAGCAGTTCTTC. It is translated as CASTSLPNAGPYNEQFF.

The CDR3 sequence: CASSHHSSEQFF. In nucleotides, the CDR3 is TGTGCCAGCAGCCACCACAGTAGTGAGCAGTTCTTC. J is TRBJ2-1 and V is TRBV7-8, with no clear D. This CDR3 has 12 residues. Deletions cut 5 bases from V and 9 bases from J, with 11 bases between. Germline V gene data show CDR1 as SGHVS and CDR2 as FQNEAQ.

The chain uses TRBV7-9 and TRBJ2-5; TRBD2 agrees at 7 bases. Germline trimming cut 3 bases from V and 2 bases from J; bases unmatched to any gene: 9. The germline V gene has CDR1 SEHNR and CDR2 FQNEAQ (reference sequence). This CDR3 has 16 amino acids. Here the CDR3 reads CASSFLAGAGQETQYF. CDR3 nucleotide sequence: TGTGCCAGCAGCTTTCTCGCGGGAGCGGGGCAAGAGACCCAGTACTTC.

In its sample, this clone was seen a few times. One junction end does not reproduce the germline sequence, and a read error may be involved. The chain combines TRBV10-3 with TRBJ1-1, with 8 positions matching TRBD1. The germline V gene encodes CDR1 ENHRY and CDR2 SYGVKD. This CDR3 spans 13 amino acids. CDR3 amino acids: CAINNRGNAEAFF. DNA of the CDR3: TGTGCCATCAATAACAGGGGGAACGCTGAAGCTTTCTTT.

The J gene is TRBJ1-1, the V gene TRBV9; a weak D match, TRBD1 (5 bases). Germline CDR1 SGDLS, CDR2 YYNGEE. This CDR3 comprises 15 residues. Trimming shortened V by 4 bases and J by 5 bases, and 18 bases separated the two germline ends. As DNA, the CDR3 is TGTGCCAGCAGCACAAGGGGTTCCGGGGGAACTGAAGCTTTCTTT. Its protein product is CASSTRGSGGTEAFF.

CDR3 loop: CSASRGDYSNQPQHF. Here the CDR3 DNA reads TGCAGTGCCAGTCGGGGGGACTATAGCAATCAGCCCCAGCATTTT. The rearrangement links TRBV20-1 to TRBJ1-5; D possibly corresponds to TRBD1 (5 bases). The length of the CDR3 is 15 residues. The germline V and J ends were trimmed by 6 bases and 0 bases, with 15 bases remaining between them. Germline CDR1 and CDR2: DFQATT and SNEGSKA (reference sequence).

V usage is TRBV5-1 and J usage is TRBJ2-7, with a weak D call TRBD1 (5 bases). Germline CDR1 and CDR2: SGHRS and YFSETQ. V shed 1 base and J shed 5 bases, with 13 bases lying between them. The CDR3 contains 14 residues. The CDR3 sequence: CASSLLGVMDEQYF. The CDR3 nucleotides read TGCGCCAGCAGCTTGTTAGGGGTAATGGACGAGCAGTACTTC.

The rearrangement uses TRBV5-4 and TRBJ2-6, with no clear D. Germline lookup yields CDR1 SGHNT and CDR2 YYREEE (reference sequence). The CDR3 extends over 14 amino acids. Trimming took 4 bases from V and 0 from J, leaving 5 bases between them. CDR3 DNA sequence: TGTGCCAGCAGCCCAGACTCTGGGGCCAACGTCCTGACTTTC. This encodes CASSPDSGANVLTF.

The chain couples TRBV7-8 to TRBJ2-3; D unclear. The CDR3 length is 12 residues. CDR1 SGHVS and CDR2 FQNEAQ come from the germline V gene. The germline V and J ends were trimmed by 3 bases and 2 bases, with 3 bases remaining between them. This CDR3 is CASSFNTDTQYF. The CDR3 DNA sequence: TGTGCCAGCAGCTTTAACACAGATACGCAGTATTTT.

This clone was picked up one time. The chain uses TRBV6-2 or TRBV6-3 and TRBJ1-2, with 9 positions matching TRBD1. J gave up 4 bases and V 4 bases, and 7 bases lay outside the gene matches. The germline CDR1 and CDR2 sequences are MNHEY and SVGEGT. The CDR3 extends over 15 amino acids. The CDR3: CASSSQGQGSYGYTF. CDR3 DNA sequence: TGTGCCAGCAGTTCCCAGGGACAGGGATCCTATGGCTACACCTTC.

The chain links TRBV6-5 to TRBJ1-5; 7 nucleotides line up with TRBD1. Germline V gives CDR1 MNHEY, CDR2 SVGAGI. Germline trimming cut 6 bases from V and 4 bases from J; bases unmatched to any gene: 6. This CDR3 has 14 amino acids. CDR3 coding DNA: TGTGCCAGCAGACCAAGGACAGGTAATCAGCCCCAGCATTTT. It specifies CASRPRTGNQPQHF.

This rearrangement joins TRBV12-3 or TRBV12-4 to TRBJ1-2, with no clear D. The CDR3 contains 13 residues. Between the trimmed V and J ends, which lost 5 bases and 0 bases, there was a span of 7 bases. The CDR3 spells CASSGQANYGYTF. The CDR3, as DNA: TGTGCCAGCAGTGGTCAGGCTAACTATGGCTACACCTTC.

This clone is a singleton in its sample. V gene TRBV12-3 or TRBV12-4 combines with J gene TRBJ2-7, with unresolved D. V was shortened by 6 bases and J by 7 bases, with 13 bases between the two germline ends. This CDR3 is built from 12 residues. The CDR3 loop reads CASSRGAREQYF. The CDR3 coding sequence is TGTGCCAGCAGCCGCGGCGCACGAGAGCAGTACTTC.

The chain links TRBV27 to TRBJ1-2, with D possibly matching TRBD1 (5 bases). V was clipped by 5 bases and J by 1 base, with 11 bases between them. The CDR3 extends over 14 amino acids. From germline, CDR1 is MNHEY and CDR2 SMNVEV (reference sequence). This CDR3 is CASSLQQDNYGYTF. The DNA for the CDR3 is TGTGCCAGCAGTCTCCAACAGGATAACTATGGCTACACCTTC.

The chain recombines TRBV29-1 with TRBJ1-4, with 7 bases aligning to TRBD1. The V and J ends lost 6 bases and 7 bases, in that order; junction bases with no gene match: 8. The germline V gene encodes CDR1 SQVTM and CDR2 ANQGSEA. The CDR3 consists of 13 residues. CDR3 residues: CSVSGQAGEKLFF. DNA of the CDR3: TGCAGCGTGTCCGGACAGGCGGGTGAAAAACTGTTTTTT.

This clone was seen only once. The gene calls are TRBV4-2 and TRBJ1-2; D is possibly TRBD1 (5 bases). V shed 4 bases and J shed 5 bases, with 17 bases lying between them. Germline V gives CDR1 LGHNA, CDR2 YNFKEQ. The CDR3 length is 15 residues. DNA for the CDR3: TGTGCCAGCAGCCGAACAGCGGGGGATGGGTATGGCTACACCTTC. Protein product: CASSRTAGDGYGYTF.

The chain links TRBV21-1 to TRBJ2-5; the D segment call TRBD1 is taken from the table without a DNA check. TRBV21-1 is a known pseudogene. The CDR3 runs to 15 residues. CDR3 nucleotides: TGTGCCACCGCTATACAAAACAGGTTCGAGTGGACCCAGTACTTC. Encoded protein: CATAIQNRFEWTQYF.

The rearrangement uses TRBV6-2 or TRBV6-3 and TRBJ1-1, with D maybe TRBD1 (5 bases). The CDR3 runs 13 residues. V dropped 6 bases and J dropped 6 bases, with 14 bases sitting between them. Germline CDR1 is MNHEY and CDR2 is SVGEGT. CDR3 nucleotides: TGTGCCAGCAGCGGACACGCTCGGCCTGAAGCTTTCTTT. It is translated as CASSGHARPEAFF.

The CDR3 region has the DNA TGTGCCAGCGGTAGGGGATATGGGGAGACCCAGTACTTC. The encoded protein is CASGRGYGETQYF. This chain connects TRBV6-6 to TRBJ2-5; D possibly corresponds to TRBD1 (5 bases). There are 13 residues in the CDR3. Germline V CDR1 and CDR2: MNHNY, SVGAGI (reference sequence). Trimming removed 8 bases from V and 5 bases from J, with 15 bases in between.

This clone has just a few counts. The genes are TRBV5-1 and TRBJ1-1; 7 bases agree with TRBD1. The junction had 3 bases not matched to a gene; V was cut back by 0 bases and J by 1 base. This CDR3 is 15 amino acids long. Germline V gives CDR1 SGHRS, CDR2 YFSETQ. The CDR3 DNA reads TGCGCCAGCAGCTTGGGGGGGACAGCGAACACTGAAGCTTTCTTT. The encoded protein is CASSLGGTANTEAFF.

This chain connects TRBV5-6 to TRBJ1-1, with 7 bases fitting TRBD1. The CDR3 spans 16 residues. From germline, CDR1 is SGHDT and CDR2 YYEEEE. After removal of 2 bases from V and 6 bases from J, the junction contained 13 bases not matched to a gene. The CDR3 is CASSLRGRMKGAEAFF. The CDR3 nucleotides are TGTGCCAGCAGCTTAAGGGGGCGCATGAAAGGGGCTGAAGCTTTCTTT.

This chain links TRBV7-8 with TRBJ2-3, with TRBD1 matching 9 bases. The V segment lost 3 bases and the J segment 5 bases; nucleotides outside the gene matches: 9. Germline lookup yields CDR1 SGHVS and CDR2 FQNEAQ. CDR3 length equals 16 residues. Here the CDR3 DNA reads TGTGCCAGCAGCTTCGGACAGGGGAGGGCGGGAGATACGCAGTATTTT. Amino acids: CASSFGQGRAGDTQYF.